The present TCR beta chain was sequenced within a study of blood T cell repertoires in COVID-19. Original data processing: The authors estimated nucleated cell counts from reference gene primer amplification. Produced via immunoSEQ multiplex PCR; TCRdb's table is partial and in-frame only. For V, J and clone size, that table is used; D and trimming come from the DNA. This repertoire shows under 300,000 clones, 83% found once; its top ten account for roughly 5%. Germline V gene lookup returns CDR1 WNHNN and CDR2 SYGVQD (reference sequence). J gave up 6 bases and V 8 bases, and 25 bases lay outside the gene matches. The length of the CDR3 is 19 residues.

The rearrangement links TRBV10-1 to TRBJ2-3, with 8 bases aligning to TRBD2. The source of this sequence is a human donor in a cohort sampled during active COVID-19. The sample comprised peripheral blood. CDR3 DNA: TGCGCCAGCTACGTGAGGTATAGCGGGAACGGGGGCCCGATTGATACGCAGTATTTT. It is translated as CASYVRYSGNGGPIDTQYF.